Listed below are T cell receptor beta chains from one sample, sequenced in a study of naive and memory T cell subsets. MiXCR, applied by TCRdb to the UMI-ligation and nested PCR reads, yields one record per CDR3 protein. The sample has tens of thousands of distinct CDR3 sequences; roughly 7% are singletons. Source material: central memory CD4+ T cells from blood. The receptors shown here come from a human donor in good health. CDR3s leave out the opening cysteine and the closing phenylalanine or tryptophan.

V | CDR3
TRBV5-4 | ASDPGGRSGANVLT
TRBV7-2 | ASSLGGLGTSPLH
TRBV6-2/TRBV6-3 | ASSYVGTLNTGELF
TRBV6-2/TRBV6-3 | ASSPRGAGNQPQH
TRBV12-3/TRBV12-4 | ASSLTGHQPQH
TRBV20-1 | SASGGDLRWRDTQY
TRBV20-1 | SADFRDKFTDTQY
TRBV2 | ASRSTSSRGEAF
TRBV19 | ASSIGNTQY
TRBV19 | ASTKSGQGGGQPQH
TRBV6-1 | ASRPFTSGRSTDTQY
TRBV7-2 | ASSTRQGSNQPQH
TRBV27 | ASSPRTSGGSTDTQY
TRBV7-2 | ASSLNGLASGELF
TRBV7-9 | ASSHRDREGSPLH
TRBV27 | ASSPPQGNSPLH
TRBV6-2/TRBV6-3 | ASSPRLGVGYYEQY
TRBV7-9 | ASSLGPTGATQY
TRBV28 | ASSFRVGRGQGYGYT
TRBV6-2/TRBV6-3 | ASSSRTSGGAYNEQF
TRBV7-8 | ASSLAGPADTQY
TRBV27 | ASSPATGHAGDGYT
TRBV20-1 | SARKGGRYNEQF
TRBV12-3/TRBV12-4 | ASSFTGNNQPQH
TRBV2 | ASSGSRETQY
TRBV7-2 | ASSRAVYNSPLH
TRBV28 | ASSFGWTGELF
TRBV4-2 | ASSQDPGSTDTQY
TRBV4-3 | ASSQQGGRNEQF
TRBV20-1 | SAETRGPNYGYT
TRBV10-3 | AISRTANTGELF
TRBV4-2 | ASSQVFREDGQPQH
TRBV9 | ASSVGVGGGGNYRVVNEQF
TRBV11-2 | ASSSLFTSGANVLT
TRBV6-2/TRBV6-3 | ASKPTAGNQPQH
TRBV29-1 | SAVQERGEAF
TRBV6-2/TRBV6-3 | ASARQGNQPQH
TRBV5-1 | ASSLAPTGESNQPQH